This section outlines one TCR beta chain sequence together with its context. Its specificity is unknown. TCRdb reanalysed the RT-PCR reads using MiXCR and keeps one entry per CDR3 protein. The sample records 610,000 or so distinct CDR3 sequences, 14% being singletons. The data were taken from a study of response to subunit inactivated influenza vaccine. Germline CDR1 is MGHRA and CDR2 is YSYEKL. There are 15 residues in the CDR3. V lost 0 bases and J 0 bases, leaving 6 bases between the germline ends. Study results and limitations: Authors suggested each seasonal influenza vaccination recruits few new T cells.

The sample in question was PBMCs from blood, obtained about 11 days after vaccination. The sequence was obtained from a man in his fifties who received an inactivated influenza vaccine. The chain carries TRBV4-1 and TRBJ1-3, with D unclear. The CDR3 DNA reads TGCGCCAGCAGCCAAGAAGCCTACTCTGGAAACACCATATATTTT. It specifies CASSQEAYSGNTIYF.